This T cell receptor beta chain was obtained from a study of technical replicates of blood from several donors. This clone has just one count. Clones were sequenced by immunoSEQ multiplex PCR, and TCRdb holds only the in-frame ones, with some missing. The sample includes some 77,000 clones, more than 85% of them seen just once. Trimming removed 4 bases from V and 2 bases from J, with 8 bases in between. Germline lookup yields CDR1 SNHLY and CDR2 FYNNEI. CDR3 length equals 13 residues. The sample comprised T cells isolated from PBMCs. This chain uses TRBV2 with TRBJ1-1; D is ambiguous. The TCR was taken from a human donor in good health. Here the CDR3 reads CASSGIANTEAFF. CDR3 DNA sequence: TGTGCCAGCAGTGGTATAGCTAACACTGAAGCTTTCTTT.